These 14 T cell receptor beta chains were sequenced from one sample in a study of shared clonotypes between healthy human individuals. Clones were read by immunoSEQ multiplex PCR, and TCRdb kept only the in-frame ones, dropping some. Counted here are around 550,000 clones, approximately 96% occurring once; the ten biggest clones make up around 0.12%. Naive CD8 cells lacked CD45RO, underwent positive selection for CCR7 and left out terminally differentiated effector memory CD45RA+ cells. Sequenced: naive CD8+ T cells sorted from blood. Receptors were obtained from a woman aged 30 to 39 in good health.

This rearrangement joins TRBV5-6 to TRBJ1-1, with D possibly TRBD1 on 5 matching bases. CDR1 is SGHDT, CDR2 YYEEEE, per germline. V lost 3 bases and J 1 base, leaving 7 bases between the germline ends. The CDR3 is 13 amino acids. The DNA for the CDR3 is TGTGCCAGCAGCTATCAGGGGAACACTGAAGCTTTCTTT. Protein sequence: CASSYQGNTEAFF.

J is TRBJ2-1 and V is TRBV27; D remains ambiguous. V lost 8 bases to trimming and J lost 6 bases, with 11 bases between them. This CDR3 has 12 residues. Per germline, CDR1 MNHEY and CDR2 SMNVEV (reference sequence). The CDR3 here is CASSGLSNEQFF. CDR3 coding DNA: TGTGCCAGCTCTGGATTATCCAATGAGCAGTTCTTC.

The gene calls are TRBV11-2 and TRBJ2-3; D not certain. With 4 bases removed from V and 8 bases from J, the gap between germline ends came to 10 bases. Germline values: CDR1 SGHAT, CDR2 FQNNGV. The CDR3 sequence is 12 residues long. The CDR3 is CASSSLGATQYF. In nucleotides, the CDR3 is TGTGCCAGCAGCTCCTTAGGAGCTACGCAGTATTTT.

There are a few counts of this clone. V and J are TRBV4-1 and TRBJ1-1, with TRBD1 as a possible D gene (5 bases). Germline V gene lookup returns CDR1 MGHRA and CDR2 YSYEKL. The CDR3 extends over 12 amino acids. The V gene lost 5 bases and the J gene lost 3 bases, with 7 bases spanning the gap. The CDR3 region is CASSTRDTEAFF. The CDR3 nucleotides are TGCGCCAGCAGCACCAGGGACACTGAAGCTTTCTTT.

The CDR3 bases are TGTGCCAGCAGCGAAAGCACAGGGTCTGGCTACACCTTC. Amino acid sequence: CASSESTGSGYTF. This rearrangement joins TRBV9 to TRBJ1-2; a possible D gene is TRBD1 (6 bases). CDR3 length equals 13 residues. The germline V gene encodes CDR1 SGDLS and CDR2 YYNGEE. V lost 3 bases, J lost 7 bases, and 13 bases lay in between.

The chain joins TRBV11-2 to TRBJ2-1, with TRBD2 matching over 9 bases. J lost 9 bases, V lost 1 base, and 7 bases had no gene match. The CDR3 runs 15 residues. CDR1 and CDR2 from the germline V gene are SGHAT and FQNNGV. CDR3 in DNA: TGTGCCAGCAGCTTAGGTAGCGGGAGAGGGGCTGAGCAGTTCTTC. Its translation is CASSLGSGRGAEQFF.

The chain combines TRBV28 with TRBJ2-2; D might be TRBD2 (6 bases). The CDR3 runs 15 residues. V lost 6 bases and J 5 bases, leaving 16 bases between the germline ends. Germline V gene lookup returns CDR1 MDHEN and CDR2 SYDVKM. The CDR3 DNA is TGTGCCAGCAGCCCGAAATGGGGACTTACCGGGGAGCTGTTTTTT. It encodes CASSPKWGLTGELFF.

The rearrangement joins TRBV5-6 to TRBJ2-3, with 13 bases aligning to TRBD2. This CDR3 is built from 16 residues. The germline gives CDR1 SGHDT, CDR2 YYEEEE. V trimming: 4 bases; J trimming: 4 bases; junction bases outside the gene matches: 6. CDR3 DNA: TGTGCCAGCAGCCCGGGACTAGCGGGACCGGCAGATACGCAGTATTTT. Translating it yields CASSPGLAGPADTQYF.

This chain links TRBV5-1 with TRBJ1-4; 9 nucleotides agree with TRBD1. CDR1 and CDR2 from the germline V gene are SGHRS and YFSETQ. The V and J ends lost 4 bases and 6 bases, in that order; junction bases with no gene match: 4. This CDR3 has 14 residues. The CDR3, as DNA: TGCGCCAGCAGCCTCGGGACAGGGTATGAAAAACTGTTTTTT. Amino acids: CASSLGTGYEKLFF. Complete variable domain (other parts from reference TRBV5-1 and TRBJ1-4): KAGVTQTPRYLIKTRGQQVTLSCSPISGHRSVSWYQQTPGQGLQFLFEYFSETQRNKGNFPGRFSGRQFSNSRSEMNVSTLELGDSALYLCASSLGTGYEKLFFGSGTQLSVL.

This rearrangement joins TRBV7-4 to TRBJ1-5; a weak D match, TRBD1 (6 bases). The CDR3 extends over 19 amino acids. V was pared by 1 base and J by 0 bases, with 19 bases between. From germline, CDR1 is SGHVT and CDR2 SQSDAQ. Here the CDR3 reads CASSLVLAGHRSSNQPQHF. CDR3 sequence (DNA): TGTGCCAGCAGCTTAGTCTTAGCGGGACACCGATCTAGCAATCAGCCCCAGCATTTT.

The chain employs TRBV7-3 and TRBJ1-1; D remains unclear. The CDR3 is 15 residues long. V lost 1 base and J lost 1, with 10 bases in between. Germline-derived CDR1 and CDR2 are SGHTA and FQGTGA. The CDR3 is CASSLMGLGNTEAFF. For the CDR3, the DNA is TGTGCCAGCAGCTTAATGGGGTTGGGGAACACTGAAGCTTTCTTT. The whole variable domain, remainder taken from reference TRBV7-3 and TRBJ1-1, is GAGVSQTPSNKVTEKGKYVELRCDPISGHTALYWYRQSLGQGPEFLIYFQGTGAADDSGLPNDRFFAVRPEGSVSTLKIQRTERGDSAVYLCASSLMGLGNTEAFFGQGTRLTVV.

This chain links TRBV7-2 with TRBJ1-1; 7 bases map to TRBD1. This CDR3 contains 12 residues. Trimming cost V 4 bases and J 8 bases; bases outside gene matches: 4. Per the germline V gene, CDR1 is SGHTA and CDR2 is FQGNSA. CDR3 DNA: TGTGCCAGCAGCTCAGGGGGGGGAGAAGCTTTCTTT. It yields the protein CASSSGGGEAFF.

The J gene is TRBJ1-2, the V gene TRBV2; 7 bases map to TRBD1. The CDR3 spans 11 residues. After removal of 9 bases from V and 8 bases from J, the junction contained 6 bases not matched to a gene. Germline lookup yields CDR1 SNHLY and CDR2 FYNNEI. CDR3 loop: CARQGLGGYTF. The CDR3 DNA is TGTGCCAGACAGGGGTTAGGCGGCTACACCTTC. The entire variable domain, with the rest obtained from reference TRBV2 and TRBJ1-2, is as follows: EPEVTQTPSHQVTQMGQEVILRCVPISNHLYFYWYRQILGQKVEFLVSFYNNEISEKSEIFDDQFSVERPDGSNFTLKIRSTKLEDSAMYFCARQGLGGYTFGSGTRLTVV.

V is TRBV7-6 and J is TRBJ2-7; the match to TRBD2 covers 10 bases. V gave up 5 bases and J gave up 6 bases; unmatched junction bases: 7. This CDR3 is 14 amino acids long. Germline V lookup: CDR1 SGHVS, CDR2 FNYEAQ. Written as DNA, the CDR3 is TGTGCCAGCAGCGCTAGCGGGAGAGGGATCGAGCAGTACTTC. Amino acid sequence: CASSASGRGIEQYF.